The 32 T cell receptor beta chains in this list originate from one sample, sequenced in a study of early T cells in non-severe SARS-CoV-2 infection. TCRdb used MiXCR to reprocess the 5' RACE reads, holding one entry per CDR3 protein. The table records around 40,000 distinct CDR3 sequences, about 11% of them present only once. Sequencing was done on a sample of whole blood. The receptors originated from an adult who was a healthcare worker with PCR-confirmed SARS-CoV-2 infection or an uninfected control (not recorded which).

Only a few counts were recorded for this clonotype. The chain joins TRBV5-6 to TRBJ1-5; D gene uncertain. From germline, CDR1 is SGHDT and CDR2 YYEEEE. Trimming took 3 bases from V and 0 from J, leaving 13 bases between them. The CDR3 spans 16 residues. CDR3: CASSSYRYDSNQPQHF. The DNA for the CDR3 is TGTGCCAGCAGCTCCTACCGATACGATAGCAATCAGCCCCAGCATTTT.

This clonotype was counted ten times or more. The chain recombines TRBV6-5 with TRBJ2-7, with 8 bases that match TRBD1. V lost 6 bases to trimming and J lost 2 bases; unmatched junction nucleotides: 9. The CDR3 is 15 amino acids. The germline V gene has CDR1 MNHEY and CDR2 SVGAGI. This CDR3 reads CASSRTGTGPYEQYF. The CDR3 DNA follows: TGTGCCAGCAGCCGCACCGGGACAGGACCCTACGAGCAGTACTTC.

The chain uses TRBV7-6 and TRBJ2-1; 7 nucleotides match TRBD2. CDR1 is SGHVS, CDR2 FNYEAQ, per germline. Trimming cost V 5 bases and J 10 bases; bases outside gene matches: 8. The length of the CDR3 is 13 residues. Here the CDR3 DNA reads TGTGCCAGCAGCCCCCAAGGGAGGGGAGAGCAGTTCTTC. Encoded protein: CASSPQGRGEQFF.

The gene calls are TRBV30 and TRBJ2-1; D is uncertain. The V end lost 2 bases, the J end lost 9 bases, and 8 bases lay between the germline ends. Germline values: CDR1 GTSNPN, CDR2 SVGIG (reference sequence). The CDR3 is 11 amino acids. CDR3 residues: CAWSPLSEQFF. CDR3 in DNA: TGTGCCTGGAGTCCCCTTAGTGAGCAGTTCTTC. Full variable domain (missing parts from reference TRBV30 and TRBJ2-1): SQTIHQWPATLVQPVGSPLSLECTVEGTSNPNLYWYRQAAGRGLQLLFYSVGIGQISSEVPQNLSASRPQDRQFILSSKKLLLSDSGFYLCAWSPLSEQFFGPGTRLTVL.

This clonotype was observed at least ten times. The genes are TRBV12-3 or TRBV12-4 and TRBJ1-6, with D hard to call. V was trimmed by 7 bases and J by 0 bases, leaving 10 bases between them. The CDR3 runs 15 residues. CDR3 nucleotide sequence: TGTGCCAGCACCTCACGGAGCTCCTATAATTCACCCCTCCACTTT. Its translation is CASTSRSSYNSPLHF.

This clonotype was seen at least ten times. The chain carries TRBV3-1 and TRBJ1-5; 9 positions match TRBD1. The CDR3 covers 15 residues. After removal of 4 bases from V and 2 bases from J, the junction contained 3 bases not matched to a gene. The germline gives CDR1 LGHDT, CDR2 YNNKEL (reference sequence). The CDR3 region is CASSLRDRGNQPQHF. CDR3 bases: TGTGCCAGCAGCCTCCGGGACAGGGGCAATCAGCCCCAGCATTTT.

The J gene is TRBJ1-6, the V gene TRBV7-2, with 7 bases fitting TRBD1. The CDR3 has 14 amino acids. After removal of 6 bases from V and 7 bases from J, the junction contained 6 bases not matched to a gene. In germline, CDR1 is SGHTA, CDR2 FQGNSA. CDR3 loop: CASRSGQENSPLHF. The CDR3 nucleotides read TGTGCCAGCAGATCAGGACAGGAAAATTCACCCCTCCACTTT.

This clonotype was observed a handful of times. DNA of the CDR3: TGCGCCAGCAGCTTGGCAACAGCCCAAGAGACCCAGTACTTC. Protein: CASSLATAQETQYF. The genes are TRBV5-1 and TRBJ2-5; D is uncertain. Germline lookup yields CDR1 SGHRS and CDR2 YFSETQ. Trimming stripped 0 bases from V and 1 base from J, with 7 bases between. CDR3 length: 14 residues.

This clonotype occurred many times. The genes are TRBV9 and TRBJ1-6, with 8 bases fitting TRBD1. The CDR3 is made up of 18 amino acids. The germline V gene has CDR1 SGDLS and CDR2 YYNGEE. The junction had 9 bases not matched to a gene; V was cut back by 0 bases and J by 4 bases. This CDR3 is CASSVADRGMGYNSPLHF. The CDR3 bases are TGTGCCAGCAGCGTAGCAGACAGGGGCATGGGGTATAATTCACCCCTCCACTTT.

This clonotype has a count of ten or more. The CDR3 DNA reads TGTGCCAGCAGCCCCGAGAACATCTACGAGCAGTACTTC. The encoded protein is CASSPENIYEQYF. J is TRBJ2-7 and V is TRBV3-1; D is undetermined. V shed 4 bases and J shed 3 bases, with 10 bases lying between them. Germline CDR1 LGHDT, CDR2 YNNKEL (reference sequence). CDR3 length equals 13 residues.

In its sample, this clonotype was seen many times. This chain uses TRBV12-3 or TRBV12-4 with TRBJ2-5; 8 nucleotides agree with TRBD2. This CDR3 comprises 15 residues. V lost 5 bases and J lost 1; bases outside the gene matches: 6. The CDR3 region is CASSPLAGPQETQYF. CDR3 bases: TGTGCCAGCAGTCCCCTAGCGGGCCCCCAAGAGACCCAGTACTTC.

By share, this clonotype counts as medium-sized (0.01 to 0.1%). This chain joins TRBV5-1 and TRBJ2-1; TRBD1 matches at 10 bases. Germline trimming cut 4 bases from V and 3 bases from J; bases unmatched to any gene: 7. Germline V gene sequence: CDR1 SGHRS, CDR2 YFSETQ. This CDR3 spans 16 amino acids. The CDR3 nucleotides read TGCGCCAGCAGCCCCATGACAGGGGGCTACTACAATGAGCAGTTCTTC. This codes for CASSPMTGGYYNEQFF.

This clonotype was counted at least ten times. The rearrangement joins TRBV7-9 to TRBJ2-3, with TRBD1 identical over 7 bases. CDR3 size: 14 residues. V lost 2 bases and J lost 4; bases outside the gene matches: 3. The germline gives CDR1 SEHNR, CDR2 FQNEAQ (reference sequence). The CDR3 DNA follows: TGTGCCAGCAGCTTAACAGGGGTGGCAGATACGCAGTATTTT. Translating gives CASSLTGVADTQYF.

The chain links TRBV20-1 to TRBJ1-5, with TRBD1 matching over 8 bases. The CDR3 covers 16 residues. The junction had 9 bases not matched to a gene; V was cut back by 1 base and J by 4 bases. CDR1 is DFQATT and CDR2 is SNEGSKA in the germline V gene (reference sequence). The CDR3 DNA follows: TGCAGTGCTAGAGGCCCCGGACAGGGAGGGAATCAGCCCCAGCATTTT. Translated: CSARGPGQGGNQPQHF.

This clonotype was seen ten or more times. V and J are TRBV10-2 and TRBJ1-2; D is unclear. Germline V gene sequence: CDR1 WSHSY, CDR2 SAAADI. V lost 4 bases, J lost 4 bases, and 16 bases lay in between. The CDR3 sequence is 15 residues long. CDR3 amino acids: CASSANKGSLYGYTF. The DNA for the CDR3 is TGCGCCAGCAGTGCCAATAAGGGCAGCCTCTATGGCTACACCTTC.

This clonotype appeared many times. This chain joins TRBV10-3 and TRBJ2-2; unclear D gene. Trimming removed 5 bases at V and 1 base at J, with 5 bases between. This CDR3 has 13 residues. CDR1 and CDR2 from the germline V gene are ENHRY and SYGVKD. The CDR3 region is CAISFGNTGELFF. CDR3 bases: TGTGCCATCAGTTTCGGGAACACCGGGGAGCTGTTTTTT.

There are many counts of this clonotype. This chain uses TRBV30 with TRBJ1-2; 8 bases agree with TRBD1. Germline lookup yields CDR1 GTSNPN and CDR2 SVGIG (reference sequence). J gave up 3 bases and V 0 bases, and 3 bases lay outside the gene matches. The CDR3 contains 14 residues. CDR3 loop: CAWSVQGAYYGYTF. The CDR3 DNA follows: TGTGCCTGGAGTGTCCAGGGGGCCTACTATGGCTACACCTTC.

This clonotype showed up many times. This rearrangement joins TRBV20-1 to TRBJ1-2; perhaps TRBD1 as D (6 bases). Trimming took 2 bases from V and 10 from J, leaving 14 bases between them. Per germline, CDR1 DFQATT and CDR2 SNEGSKA (reference sequence). The CDR3 length is 12 residues. Here the CDR3 reads CSARFREGDYTF. CDR3 nucleotides: TGCAGTGCTAGATTCAGGGAGGGGGACTACACCTTC.

This clonotype was counted only a few times. The chain links TRBV30 to TRBJ1-5, with D perhaps matching TRBD1 (5 bases). Germline V CDR1 and CDR2: GTSNPN, SVGIG (reference sequence). CDR3 size: 14 residues. V lost 2 bases, J lost 9 bases, and 17 bases lay in between. In DNA form, the CDR3 reads TGTGCCTGGAGTCGGGACGGTCCTCAGGGGCCCCAGCATTTT. This gives the protein CAWSRDGPQGPQHF.

This clonotype is deemed medium-sized. The rearrangement links TRBV29-1 to TRBJ2-3; D may be TRBD2 (7 bases). This CDR3 has 14 residues. Germline CDR1 is SQVTM and CDR2 is ANQGSEA. V lost 7 bases to trimming and J lost 3 bases, with 17 bases between them. The CDR3: CSGEGGDGTDTQYF. CDR3 nucleotide sequence: TGCAGCGGGGAAGGGGGGGATGGGACAGATACGCAGTATTTT.

This clonotype was detected many times. The rearrangement uses TRBV6-5 and TRBJ2-1, with TRBD2 matching 7 bases. The ends lost 0 bases at V and 8 bases at J; junction bases unmatched: 4. Germline values: CDR1 MNHEY, CDR2 SVGAGI. This CDR3 is 14 amino acids long. CDR3 DNA: TGTGCCAGCAGTTACTCCGGGACTACGGATGAGCAGTTCTTC. As protein: CASSYSGTTDEQFF.

In its sample, this clonotype was seen many times. This chain links TRBV6-2 or TRBV6-3 with TRBJ2-7; unclear D gene. The CDR3 has 12 residues. Trimming stripped 8 bases from V and 0 bases from J, with 8 bases between. CDR1 and CDR2 (germline): MNHEY, SVGEGT. CDR3 DNA sequence: TGTGCCAGCGGAGACAACTCCTACGAGCAGTACTTC. This codes for CASGDNSYEQYF.

Many counts were recorded for this clonotype. Here the CDR3 reads CASRNRQGADSEQYF. In DNA, the CDR3 is TGTGCCAGCAGAAACCGACAGGGGGCAGATAGCGAGCAGTACTTC. The chain joins TRBV12-3 or TRBV12-4 to TRBJ2-7, with TRBD1 matching over 10 bases. The CDR3 runs 15 residues. J gave up 6 bases and V 6 bases, and 11 bases lay outside the gene matches.

This clonotype appeared many times. The chain recombines TRBV14 with TRBJ2-1, with 10 bases identical to TRBD1. V shed 0 bases, J shed 6 bases, and the junction held 5 bases outside the gene matches. The CDR3 sequence is 16 residues long. The V gene's germline CDR1 is SGHDN and CDR2 FVKESK. This CDR3 is CASSQEGQGILNEQFF. For the CDR3, the DNA is TGTGCCAGCAGCCAAGAGGGACAGGGGATCCTCAATGAGCAGTTCTTC. Looking up the rest from reference TRBV14 and TRBJ2-1 gives the full variable domain: EAGVTQFPSHSVIEKGQTVTLRCDPISGHDNLYWYRRVMGKEIKFLLHFVKESKQDESGMPNNRFLAERTGGTYSTLKVQPAELEDSGVYFCASSQEGQGILNEQFFGPGTRLTVL.

The rearrangement joins TRBV4-3 to TRBJ1-2; no clear D. Per germline, CDR1 LGHNA and CDR2 YSLEER. The CDR3 sequence is 17 residues long. V lost 0 bases to trimming and J lost 5 bases, with 19 bases between them. CDR3 sequence: CASSQEGGAGFSYGYTF. CDR3 DNA: TGCGCCAGCAGCCAAGAAGGAGGTGCGGGGTTTTCTTATGGCTACACCTTC.

The chain has TRBV9 and TRBJ1-6; D not resolved. V lost 2 bases, J lost 5 bases, and 11 bases lay in between. The V gene's germline CDR1 is SGDLS and CDR2 YYNGEE. This CDR3 region has 15 residues. The CDR3 protein is CASSVRGADNSPLHF. Written as DNA, the CDR3 is TGTGCCAGCAGCGTCCGGGGAGCGGATAATTCACCCCTCCACTTT.

V is TRBV19 and J is TRBJ2-3; no definite D call. The CDR3 contains 15 residues. V was clipped by 4 bases and J by 2 bases, with 13 bases between them. CDR1 is LNHDA, CDR2 SQIVND, per germline (reference sequence). CDR3: CASSTGPSSTDTQYF. The CDR3 bases are TGTGCCAGTAGTACAGGACCCTCCTCCACAGATACGCAGTATTTT.

This clonotype was recorded many times. This rearrangement joins TRBV19 to TRBJ2-7; D remains unclear. V was cut by 4 bases and J by 0 bases, with 13 bases left in between. The germline CDR1 and CDR2 sequences are LNHDA and SQIVND (reference sequence). CDR3 length: 15 residues. The CDR3 DNA sequence: TGTGCCAGTAGTAATCGGCAGGCTAACTCCTACGAGCAGTACTTC. Translation: CASSNRQANSYEQYF.

This clonotype was found a few times. The V gene is TRBV5-1, the J gene TRBJ2-7; the match to TRBD1 covers 8 bases. Germline lookup yields CDR1 SGHRS and CDR2 YFSETQ. Trimming cost V 1 base and J 4 bases; bases outside gene matches: 4. This CDR3 region has 14 residues. The DNA of the CDR3 is TGCGCCAGCAGCTTGAGCAGGGGGCCGTACGAGCAGTACTTC. Translating gives CASSLSRGPYEQYF.

This clonotype has only a few counts. This chain joins TRBV30 and TRBJ2-7, with TRBD2 matching 10 bases. Germline V CDR1 and CDR2: GTSNPN, SVGIG (reference sequence). The CDR3 length is 13 residues. The V segment lost 4 bases and the J segment 7 bases; nucleotides outside the gene matches: 7. The CDR3 is CAWNSGGADEQYF. As DNA, the CDR3 is TGTGCCTGGAACAGCGGGGGGGCGGATGAGCAGTACTTC.

This clonotype was recorded a few times. The rearrangement joins TRBV10-3 to TRBJ1-2; D is ambiguous. V was cut by 4 bases and J by 4 bases, with 4 bases left in between. This CDR3 is 11 amino acids long. CDR1 ENHRY and CDR2 SYGVKD come from the germline V gene. CDR3 sequence reads: CAISGGYGYTF. The CDR3 DNA follows: TGTGCCATCAGTGGGGGCTATGGCTACACCTTC.

The V gene is TRBV28, the J gene TRBJ2-3; D is possibly TRBD1 (6 bases). The CDR3 runs 16 residues. Germline V CDR1 and CDR2: MDHEN, SYDVKM. V dropped 4 bases and J dropped 4 bases, with 18 bases sitting between them. The chain's CDR3 is CASSWGRGFSADTQYF. The CDR3 DNA reads as TGTGCCAGCAGTTGGGGCAGGGGATTTTCCGCAGATACGCAGTATTTT.